The 15 T cell receptor beta chains reported below all come from one sample, sequenced in a study of blood T cell repertoires in COVID-19. Here immunoSEQ multiplex PCR was the method, and the copy in TCRdb shows in-frame clones only, minus some. The sample shows about 470,000 clones, around 87% of them seen only once. Material for sequencing was PBMCs or T cells enriched from blood (not recorded which). The receptors come from a young woman who had recovered from COVID-19.

The V and J genes are TRBV10-3 and TRBJ1-1, with D possibly matching TRBD1 (5 bases). The V end lost 9 bases, the J end lost 0 bases, and 23 bases lay between the germline ends. The CDR3 totals 17 residues. Per the germline V gene, CDR1 is ENHRY and CDR2 is SYGVKD. Here the CDR3 DNA reads TGTGCCATTGCCGGGGGGGAATCCCCACAAGTGAACACTGAAGCTTTCTTT. It specifies CAIAGGESPQVNTEAFF.

The J gene is TRBJ1-1, the V gene TRBV5-4, with 7 bases lining up with TRBD1. The CDR3 sequence is 14 residues long. With V trimmed by 4 bases and J by 1 base, 4 bases remained unmatched. Germline V gene lookup returns CDR1 SGHNT and CDR2 YYREEE (reference sequence). The CDR3: CASSERTGNTEAFF. The CDR3 coding sequence is TGTGCCAGCAGCGAGAGGACAGGGAACACTGAAGCTTTCTTT.

The chain has TRBV15 and TRBJ2-1; unclear D gene. The V gene's germline CDR1 is LNHNV and CDR2 YYDKDF (reference sequence). The V and J ends lost 5 bases and 10 bases respectively, with 21 bases between them. This CDR3 is 15 amino acids long. CDR3 region: CATSPTNIANIEQFF. DNA for the CDR3: TGTGCCACCAGCCCGACCAACATAGCCAATATCGAGCAGTTCTTC.

The chain carries TRBV3-1 (or the pseudogene TRBV3-2) and TRBJ2-1; D is possibly TRBD2 (6 bases). Trimming removed 4 bases at V and 6 bases at J, with 16 bases between. This CDR3 region has 15 residues. The V gene's germline CDR1 is LGHDT and CDR2 YNNKEL (reference sequence). The CDR3 DNA reads TGTGCCAGCAGCCCAGACCGGGACTCCCCCAATGAGCAGTTCTTC. It is translated as CASSPDRDSPNEQFF.

This sequence joins TRBV7-2 and TRBJ1-2; D unresolved. Looked up from germline, CDR1 is SGHTA and CDR2 is FQGNSA. This CDR3 region has 14 residues. V lost 1 base and J lost 2, with 8 bases in between. The chain's CDR3 is CASSLGSENYGYTF. CDR3 DNA sequence: TGTGCCAGCAGCTTAGGGAGCGAAAACTATGGCTACACCTTC.

The chain has TRBV18 and TRBJ2-5, with 7 nucleotides matching TRBD2. CDR1 and CDR2 (germline): KGHSH, LQKENI. The CDR3 covers 16 residues. The V and J ends lost 6 bases and 5 bases, in that order; junction bases with no gene match: 15. The CDR3 region has the DNA TGTGCCAGCTCCCCCGTGGGGGGAGGGGCATTCGAGACCCAGTACTTC. It is translated as CASSPVGGGAFETQYF. Full variable domain (rest looked up from reference TRBV18 and TRBJ2-5): NAGVMQNPRHLVRRRGQEARLRCSPMKGHSHVYWYRQLPEEGLKFMVYLQKENIIDESGMPKERFSAEFPKEGPSILRIQQVVRGDSAAYFCASSPVGGGAFETQYFGPGTRLLVL.

J is TRBJ1-3 and V is TRBV28, with D possibly matching TRBD1 (6 bases). The germline gives CDR1 MDHEN, CDR2 SYDVKM. This CDR3 contains 18 residues. V lost 5 bases to trimming and J lost 0 bases, with 20 bases between them. The CDR3 DNA reads as TGTGCCAGCAGTCTAAATCTAGGGGGGGGGAGCTCTGGAAACACCATATATTTT. It is translated as CASSLNLGGGSSGNTIYF.

The chain combines TRBV7-2 with TRBJ2-1; D gene uncertain. V dropped 5 bases and J dropped 4 bases, with 12 bases sitting between them. The CDR3 covers 14 residues. The germline CDR1 and CDR2 sequences are SGHTA and FQGNSA. The CDR3 spells CASSPLVQYNEQFF. The CDR3 nucleotides are TGTGCCAGCAGCCCCTTGGTCCAGTACAATGAGCAGTTCTTC.

V and J are TRBV14 and TRBJ2-7; a possible D gene is TRBD2 (6 bases). This CDR3 is 15 amino acids long. V was cut by 4 bases and J by 7 bases, with 20 bases left in between. Germline V gives CDR1 SGHDN, CDR2 FVKESK. CDR3 coding DNA: TGTGCCAGCAGCCCCCCCTATCGGGGGTCGGGTGAGCAGTACTTC. It translates to CASSPPYRGSGEQYF.

The chain recombines TRBV30 with TRBJ1-3; 7 nucleotides line up with TRBD1. V lost 3 bases, J lost 3 bases, and 2 bases stayed unmatched. The CDR3 consists of 13 residues. The germline V gene has CDR1 GTSNPN and CDR2 SVGIG (reference sequence). The DNA of the CDR3 is TGTGCCTGGAGCCGGGACAGTGGAAACACCATATATTTT. This encodes CAWSRDSGNTIYF.

V usage is TRBV2 and J usage is TRBJ2-1; a possible D gene is TRBD1 (6 bases). CDR3 length: 11 amino acids. Germline V lookup: CDR1 SNHLY, CDR2 FYNNEI. Trimming removed 11 bases at V and 5 bases at J, with 10 bases between. This CDR3 is CAAGADNEQFF. For the CDR3, the DNA is TGTGCCGCAGGGGCGGACAATGAGCAGTTCTTC.

Only a few counts were recorded for this clone. V and J are TRBV18 and TRBJ2-7, with D possibly matching TRBD2 (5 bases). CDR1 is KGHSH, CDR2 LQKENI, per germline. The V end lost 3 bases, the J end lost 0 bases, and 15 bases lay between the germline ends. The CDR3 has 16 residues. CDR3 nucleotide sequence: TGTGCCAGCTCACCTGGACTCGAACCTCTCTCCTACGAGCAGTACTTC. The encoded protein is CASSPGLEPLSYEQYF. The full variable domain, its missing parts supplied by reference TRBV18 and TRBJ2-7, is NAGVMQNPRHLVRRRGQEARLRCSPMKGHSHVYWYRQLPEEGLKFMVYLQKENIIDESGMPKERFSAEFPKEGPSILRIQQVVRGDSAAYFCASSPGLEPLSYEQYFGPGTRLTVT.

CDR3 in DNA: TGTGCCAGCAGCCTCACAGGGGGCCCTGAAGCTTTCTTT. It specifies CASSLTGGPEAFF. The rearrangement joins TRBV3-1 (or the pseudogene TRBV3-2) to TRBJ1-1, with 9 bases matching TRBD1. The CDR3 spans 13 residues. Germline V gene lookup returns CDR1 LGHDT and CDR2 YNNKEL (reference sequence). After removal of 4 bases from V and 6 bases from J, the junction contained 3 bases not matched to a gene.

The chain combines TRBV28 with TRBJ2-2; TRBD1 is a possible D gene (6 bases). Trimming took off 6 bases at V and 6 bases at J, with 8 bases between the two ends. Germline loops: CDR1 MDHEN, CDR2 SYDVKM. The CDR3 extends over 12 amino acids. The CDR3 region is CASRTGSGELFF. DNA for the CDR3: TGTGCCAGCAGGACAGGATCCGGGGAGCTGTTTTTT.

The CDR3 nucleotides are TGTGCCAGCAGCCTACAGCTTTCTGGAAACACCATATATTTT. Its translation: CASSLQLSGNTIYF. This chain links TRBV9 with TRBJ1-3; no clear D gene. V was cut by 4 bases and J by 1 base, with 9 bases left in between. Germline V gene lookup returns CDR1 SGDLS and CDR2 YYNGEE. The CDR3 has 14 amino acids.